This T cell receptor beta chain was identified during a study of blood T cell repertoires in COVID-19. Study context: Nucleic acid was either cDNA or gDNA, and it came from T cells, B-cell-depleted T cells, or PBMCs.

The authors' processing: Reference gene primer amplification yielded estimated nucleated cell counts. Produced via immunoSEQ multiplex PCR; TCRdb's table is partial and in-frame only. V and J calls and clone size come straight from that table; D and trimming were deduced from the DNA. This table holds nearly 350,000 clones, about 87% found once. This CDR3 contains 16 residues. CDR1 MNHEY and CDR2 SVGEGT come from the germline V gene. V was trimmed by 7 bases and J by 2 bases, leaving 20 bases between them. Enrollment of patients from Seattle took place during active infection, with longitudinal follow-up.

V usage is TRBV6-2 or TRBV6-3 and J usage is TRBJ1-2, with a possible D match to TRBD1 (5 bases). Sequencing input: peripheral blood. This sequence originates from a woman aged 45 to 65 with COVID-19, enrolled during active disease. The CDR3 loop is CASTPLTGRANYGYTF. CDR3 DNA: TGTGCCAGCACCCCCCTGACCGGCAGGGCCAACTATGGCTACACCTTC.